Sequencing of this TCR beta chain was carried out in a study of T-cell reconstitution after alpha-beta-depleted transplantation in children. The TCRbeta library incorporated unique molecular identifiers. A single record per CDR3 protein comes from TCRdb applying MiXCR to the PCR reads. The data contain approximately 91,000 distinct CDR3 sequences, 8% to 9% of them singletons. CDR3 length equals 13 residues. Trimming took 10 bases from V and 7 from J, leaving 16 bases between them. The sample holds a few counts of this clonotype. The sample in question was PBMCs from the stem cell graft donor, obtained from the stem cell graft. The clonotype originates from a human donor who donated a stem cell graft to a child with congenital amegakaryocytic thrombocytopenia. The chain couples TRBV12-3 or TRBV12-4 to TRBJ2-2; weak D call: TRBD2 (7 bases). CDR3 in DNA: TGTGCCACCCGGGGGGCGGGGGTCGGGGAGCTGTTTTTT. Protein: CATRGAGVGELFF.